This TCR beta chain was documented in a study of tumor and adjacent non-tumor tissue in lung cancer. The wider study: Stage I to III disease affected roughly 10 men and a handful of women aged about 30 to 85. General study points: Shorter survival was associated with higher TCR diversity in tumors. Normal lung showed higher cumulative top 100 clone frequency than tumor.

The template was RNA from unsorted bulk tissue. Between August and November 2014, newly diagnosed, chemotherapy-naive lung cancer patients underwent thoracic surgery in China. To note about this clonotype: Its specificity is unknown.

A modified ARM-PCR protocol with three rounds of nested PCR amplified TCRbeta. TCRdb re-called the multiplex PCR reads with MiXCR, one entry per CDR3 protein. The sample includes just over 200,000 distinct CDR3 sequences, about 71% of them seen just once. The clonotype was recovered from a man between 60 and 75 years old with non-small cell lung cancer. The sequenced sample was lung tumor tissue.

The CDR3 bases are TGCAGTGCTGCCCACGTCGAGAACACCGGGGAGCTGTTTTTT. Protein product: CSAAHVENTGELFF. This rearrangement joins TRBV20-1 to TRBJ2-2; unclear D gene. Trimming took 5 bases from V and 1 from J, leaving 11 bases between them. CDR1 and CDR2 from the germline V gene are DFQATT and SNEGSKA (reference sequence). CDR3 size: 14 residues.